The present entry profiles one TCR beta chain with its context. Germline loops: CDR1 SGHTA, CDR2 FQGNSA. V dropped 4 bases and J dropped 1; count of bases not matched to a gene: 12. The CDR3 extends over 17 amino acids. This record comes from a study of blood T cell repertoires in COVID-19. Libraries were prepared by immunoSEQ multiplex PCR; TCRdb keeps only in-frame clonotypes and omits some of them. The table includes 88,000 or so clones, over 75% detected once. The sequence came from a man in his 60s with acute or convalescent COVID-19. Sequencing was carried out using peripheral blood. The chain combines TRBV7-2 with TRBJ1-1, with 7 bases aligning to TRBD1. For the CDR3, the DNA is TGTGCCAGCAGCTCCAGGGGGGTCTTGGGCCCGAACACTGAAGCTTTCTTT. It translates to CASSSRGVLGPNTEAFF.